Listed below are T cell receptor beta chains from one sample, sequenced in a study of blood T cell repertoires in COVID-19. Using immunoSEQ multiplex PCR, the repertoire was profiled, and TCRdb retains in-frame clones only, with some absent. The repertoire holds about 220,000 clones, about 85% seen once, with under 3.5% in the top ten. Sequencing input: peripheral blood. These receptors all stem from a man aged 45-60 years who had recovered from COVID-19. Both conserved end residues are part of each CDR3. The order of the fields is J gene, D gene, V gene, clone size, CDR3 DNA, CDR3 protein. The D gene is left open where the match is weak. Only some rows state a clone size, as once, few, many or a class for expanded clones.

j_call: TRBJ2-5; d_call: TRBD1; v_call: TRBV10-1; clone_size: NA; cdr3_nt: TGCGCCAGCAGTGAGGGGACAGGGAGGTCGCAGGAGACCCAGTACTTC; cdr3_aa: CASSEGTGRSQETQYF
j_call: TRBJ1-2; d_call: NA; v_call: TRBV19; clone_size: NA; cdr3_nt: TGTGCCAGTAGTCCCCAGACAGCCAATGGCTACACCTTC; cdr3_aa: CASSPQTANGYTF
j_call: TRBJ1-6; d_call: NA; v_call: TRBV21-1; clone_size: NA; cdr3_nt: TGTGCCACCCCACCCCGAGGGCACTATAATTCACCCCTCCACTTT; cdr3_aa: CATPPRGHYNSPLHF
j_call: TRBJ2-7; d_call: TRBD2; v_call: TRBV6-5; clone_size: NA; cdr3_nt: TGTGCCAGCAGTTACTCTTCTAGCGGGAGAACGGTCGAGCAGTACTTC; cdr3_aa: CASSYSSSGRTVEQYF
j_call: TRBJ2-5; d_call: NA; v_call: TRBV11-2; clone_size: few; cdr3_nt: TGTGCCAGCAGCTTATACCCGACTATCCAAGAGACCCAGTACTTC; cdr3_aa: CASSLYPTIQETQYF
j_call: TRBJ1-6; d_call: NA; v_call: TRBV28; clone_size: NA; cdr3_nt: TGTGCCAGCAGTTCCCGCGGGGGTGGGACACTTAATTCACCCCTCCACTTT; cdr3_aa: CASSSRGGGTLNSPLHF
j_call: TRBJ2-5; d_call: TRBD2; v_call: TRBV7-7; clone_size: NA; cdr3_nt: TGTGCCAGCAGCGCCAGACTAGCGGGAGAAGGTGGGACCCAGTACTTC; cdr3_aa: CASSARLAGEGGTQYF
j_call: TRBJ1-6; d_call: TRBD1; v_call: TRBV27; clone_size: NA; cdr3_nt: TGTGCCAGCAGTCGGACAGGCGTCTCCTATAATTCACCCCTCCACTTT; cdr3_aa: CASSRTGVSYNSPLHF
j_call: TRBJ2-7; d_call: TRBD2; v_call: TRBV28; clone_size: few; cdr3_nt: TGTGCCAGCAGTTGGCTAGCGGGAATGCTGAGCTCCTACGAGCAGTACTTC; cdr3_aa: CASSWLAGMLSSYEQYF
j_call: TRBJ2-7; d_call: NA; v_call: TRBV6-6; clone_size: NA; cdr3_nt: TGTGCCAGCACCGAGGGTGGTGAGGTATACGAGCAGTACTTC; cdr3_aa: CASTEGGEVYEQYF
j_call: TRBJ1-5; d_call: NA; v_call: TRBV3-1/TRBV3-2; clone_size: NA; cdr3_nt: TGTGCCAGCAGCCAAGTGGGCGATCAGCCCCAGCATTTT; cdr3_aa: CASSQVGDQPQHF
j_call: TRBJ1-1; d_call: TRBD1; v_call: TRBV30; clone_size: NA; cdr3_nt: TGTGCCTGGATGGGACAGCCGAACACTGAAGCTTTCTTT; cdr3_aa: CAWMGQPNTEAFF
j_call: TRBJ2-7; d_call: TRBD2; v_call: TRBV6-5; clone_size: once; cdr3_nt: TGTGCCAGCGGGGCTAGCGGGAGGATCTACGAGCAGTACTTC; cdr3_aa: CASGASGRIYEQYF
j_call: TRBJ2-4; d_call: TRBD1; v_call: TRBV19; clone_size: NA; cdr3_nt: TGTGCCAGTAGTCGACGGACAGGAGGTTTTGGGGACATTCAGTACTTC; cdr3_aa: CASSRRTGGFGDIQYF
j_call: TRBJ2-2; d_call: NA; v_call: TRBV6-5; clone_size: NA; cdr3_nt: TGTGCCAGCAGTTACTCCTGGACAAATACCGGGGAGCTGTTTTTT; cdr3_aa: CASSYSWTNTGELFF
j_call: TRBJ1-4; d_call: TRBD1; v_call: TRBV7-9; clone_size: NA; cdr3_nt: TGTGCCAGCAGCATGGGACAGGGGGGTGAAAAACTGTTTTTT; cdr3_aa: CASSMGQGGEKLFF
j_call: TRBJ2-1; d_call: NA; v_call: TRBV5-1; clone_size: NA; cdr3_nt: TGCGCCAGCAGCTTTCGAGGGCTGTCCTACAATGAGCAGTTCTTC; cdr3_aa: CASSFRGLSYNEQFF
j_call: TRBJ2-5; d_call: NA; v_call: TRBV6-5; clone_size: NA; cdr3_nt: TGTGCCAGCAGTTATATCGGGGGACAAGAGACCCAGTACTTC; cdr3_aa: CASSYIGGQETQYF
j_call: TRBJ2-7; d_call: TRBD2; v_call: TRBV7-9; clone_size: NA; cdr3_nt: TGTGCCAGCAGCAAGGGACTAGCGGGAGGCTCATACTTC; cdr3_aa: CASSKGLAGGSYF
j_call: TRBJ2-5; d_call: NA; v_call: TRBV7-9; clone_size: NA; cdr3_nt: TGTGCCAGCAGCTTAGAGCGGGCAGGACACAAGTACTTC; cdr3_aa: CASSLERAGHKYF
j_call: TRBJ1-3; d_call: NA; v_call: TRBV3-1/TRBV3-2; clone_size: NA; cdr3_nt: TGTGCCAGCAGCCTACGGGGCTCTGGAAACACCATATATTTT; cdr3_aa: CASSLRGSGNTIYF
j_call: TRBJ2-5; d_call: TRBD1; v_call: TRBV18; clone_size: NA; cdr3_nt: TGTGCCAGCTCACCACCGGGACAGGGGGAGACCCAGTACTTC; cdr3_aa: CASSPPGQGETQYF
j_call: TRBJ2-7; d_call: TRBD1; v_call: TRBV5-4; clone_size: NA; cdr3_nt: TGTGCCAGCAGCCCTGGGACAGGGCGTCCGTACGAGCAGTACTTC; cdr3_aa: CASSPGTGRPYEQYF
j_call: TRBJ2-1; d_call: TRBD2; v_call: TRBV18; clone_size: NA; cdr3_nt: TGTGCCAGCTCACCGCTACTAGCGGGAGCTGAGCAGTTCTTC; cdr3_aa: CASSPLLAGAEQFF
j_call: TRBJ1-1; d_call: NA; v_call: TRBV23-1; clone_size: NA; cdr3_nt: TGCGCCAGCACCCAAAGCGGTGAAGCTTTCTTT; cdr3_aa: CASTQSGEAFF
j_call: TRBJ2-1; d_call: TRBD2; v_call: TRBV9; clone_size: NA; cdr3_nt: TGTGCCAGCAGCGTAGGGACTAGAATGTTCTCCTACAATGAGCAGTTCTTC; cdr3_aa: CASSVGTRMFSYNEQFF
j_call: TRBJ1-1; d_call: NA; v_call: TRBV14; clone_size: NA; cdr3_nt: TGTGCCAGCAGCCAAACAGGGTTTAGGACTGAAGCTTTCTTT; cdr3_aa: CASSQTGFRTEAFF
j_call: TRBJ2-5; d_call: TRBD2; v_call: TRBV27; clone_size: NA; cdr3_nt: TGTGCCAGCAGCTGGACTAGCAGGGACCAAGAGACCCAGTACTTC; cdr3_aa: CASSWTSRDQETQYF
j_call: TRBJ1-2; d_call: TRBD1; v_call: TRBV5-1; clone_size: NA; cdr3_nt: TGCGCCAGCAGCCCAAGCAGGACAGGGGCGGATGGCTACACCTTC; cdr3_aa: CASSPSRTGADGYTF
j_call: TRBJ1-1; d_call: NA; v_call: TRBV2; clone_size: NA; cdr3_nt: TGTGCCAGCAGTGGGACGGGGTCAGAAGCTTTCTTT; cdr3_aa: CASSGTGSEAFF
j_call: TRBJ2-1; d_call: NA; v_call: TRBV29-1; clone_size: once; cdr3_nt: TGCAGCGTTGAGATCGGACATTACAATGAGCAGTTCTTC; cdr3_aa: CSVEIGHYNEQFF
j_call: TRBJ2-7; d_call: TRBD1; v_call: TRBV28; clone_size: NA; cdr3_nt: TGTGCCAGCAGTCCCGGACAGGGGACGCAACCAATTGAAGAGCAGTACTTC; cdr3_aa: CASSPGQGTQPIEEQYF
j_call: TRBJ1-1; d_call: NA; v_call: TRBV7-8; clone_size: once; cdr3_nt: TGTGCCAGCAGCTTAGCGCAGGACAGGAACACTGAAGCTTTCTTT; cdr3_aa: CASSLAQDRNTEAFF
j_call: TRBJ2-3; d_call: TRBD1; v_call: TRBV2; clone_size: NA; cdr3_nt: TGTGCCAGCAGGTCCCGGGACAGGGAGGGCACAGATACGCAGTATTTT; cdr3_aa: CASRSRDREGTDTQYF
j_call: TRBJ1-1; d_call: NA; v_call: TRBV28; clone_size: NA; cdr3_nt: TGTGCCAGCAGCGGACAAGCGAACACTGAAGCTTTCTTT; cdr3_aa: CASSGQANTEAFF
j_call: TRBJ2-7; d_call: TRBD1; v_call: TRBV9; clone_size: NA; cdr3_nt: TGTGCCAGCAGCGTCGTTCTCCGGATACAGGGGTGGGTTTATCAAAACGCGTGGCAGTACTTC; cdr3_aa: CASSVVLRIQGWVYQNAWQYF
j_call: TRBJ2-1; d_call: TRBD2; v_call: TRBV19; clone_size: NA; cdr3_nt: TGTGCCAGCGGGACCGGGACTAGCGGTTACAATGAGCAGTTCTTC; cdr3_aa: CASGTGTSGYNEQFF
j_call: TRBJ1-4; d_call: NA; v_call: TRBV11-2; clone_size: NA; cdr3_nt: TGTGCCAGCAGCTTAACACAGGTTGAAAAACTGTTTTTT; cdr3_aa: CASSLTQVEKLFF
j_call: TRBJ2-7; d_call: NA; v_call: TRBV5-1; clone_size: NA; cdr3_nt: TGCGCCAGCAGCTTGGGGACTTTTTCCTACGAGCAGTACTTC; cdr3_aa: CASSLGTFSYEQYF
j_call: TRBJ2-1; d_call: NA; v_call: TRBV29-1; clone_size: once; cdr3_nt: TGCAGCGTTGGTGGGGCAGCTTACAATGAGCAGTTCTTC; cdr3_aa: CSVGGAAYNEQFF
j_call: TRBJ1-1; d_call: NA; v_call: TRBV5-5; clone_size: once; cdr3_nt: TGTGCCAGCAGCCCCCATATAGGGAGAGACACTGAAGCTTTCTTT; cdr3_aa: CASSPHIGRDTEAFF
j_call: TRBJ1-1; d_call: NA; v_call: TRBV30; clone_size: NA; cdr3_nt: TGTGCCTGGATTACAGAGAACACTGAAGCTTTCTTT; cdr3_aa: CAWITENTEAFF
j_call: TRBJ2-7; d_call: TRBD1; v_call: TRBV6-1; clone_size: NA; cdr3_nt: TGTGCCAGCAGTGAACGGACAGGTGGTAGGTACGAGCAGTACTTC; cdr3_aa: CASSERTGGRYEQYF
j_call: TRBJ1-1; d_call: NA; v_call: TRBV11-3; clone_size: NA; cdr3_nt: TGTGCCAGCAGCTACGAGAAACGGGGGAGTGGTGGCACTGAAGCTTTCTTT; cdr3_aa: CASSYEKRGSGGTEAFF
j_call: TRBJ1-4; d_call: TRBD1; v_call: TRBV19; clone_size: NA; cdr3_nt: TGTGCCAGTAGTAAGGGACAGGGTCTGGCTAATGAAAAACTGTTTTTT; cdr3_aa: CASSKGQGLANEKLFF
j_call: TRBJ2-3; d_call: TRBD1; v_call: TRBV7-2; clone_size: NA; cdr3_nt: TGTGCCAGCAGCTTAGCAGGGGGCTGGACAGATACGCAGTATTTT; cdr3_aa: CASSLAGGWTDTQYF
j_call: TRBJ2-7; d_call: NA; v_call: TRBV28; clone_size: NA; cdr3_nt: TGTGCCAGCAGTTTAAGTGCAGGGCCGAAGTACGAGCAGTACTTC; cdr3_aa: CASSLSAGPKYEQYF
j_call: TRBJ1-1; d_call: NA; v_call: TRBV6-1; clone_size: NA; cdr3_nt: TGTGCCAGCAGTGAAAGTTTTACCCGGGCTCCACAGGTGGCTTTCTTT; cdr3_aa: CASSESFTRAPQVAFF
j_call: TRBJ2-1; d_call: TRBD2; v_call: TRBV18; clone_size: NA; cdr3_nt: TGTGCCAGCTCACCAAGATTAACTAGCGGGCCGAACAATGAGCAGTTCTTC; cdr3_aa: CASSPRLTSGPNNEQFF
j_call: TRBJ2-1; d_call: NA; v_call: TRBV19; clone_size: NA; cdr3_nt: TGTGCCAGTAGTATAGCGGCCAGGGGTTATAGGAAGAATGAGCAGTTCTTC; cdr3_aa: CASSIAARGYRKNEQFF
j_call: TRBJ2-5; d_call: TRBD2; v_call: TRBV28; clone_size: NA; cdr3_nt: TGTGCCAGCAGGGCTAGCGGGCAAGAGACCCAGTACTTC; cdr3_aa: CASRASGQETQYF
j_call: TRBJ2-7; d_call: NA; v_call: TRBV6-1; clone_size: NA; cdr3_nt: TGTGCCAGCTTGCGCCGTACTCCCTACGAGCAGTACTTC; cdr3_aa: CASLRRTPYEQYF
j_call: TRBJ2-2; d_call: NA; v_call: TRBV4-1; clone_size: NA; cdr3_nt: TGCGCCAGCAGCCGCGAACCCTTGACGGGGGCCGGGGAGCTGTTTTTT; cdr3_aa: CASSREPLTGAGELFF
j_call: TRBJ2-2; d_call: NA; v_call: TRBV28; clone_size: NA; cdr3_nt: TGTGCCAGCAGTTTATGGCAGGGGATTACCGGGGAGCTGTTTTTT; cdr3_aa: CASSLWQGITGELFF
j_call: TRBJ2-2; d_call: NA; v_call: TRBV15; clone_size: NA; cdr3_nt: TGTGCCACCAGCAGAGACACAAACACCGGGGAGCTGTTTTTT; cdr3_aa: CATSRDTNTGELFF
j_call: TRBJ1-5; d_call: NA; v_call: TRBV3-1/TRBV3-2; clone_size: NA; cdr3_nt: TGTGCCAGCAGCCAACAGGCTTACGGAGGTCAGCCCCAGCATTTT; cdr3_aa: CASSQQAYGGQPQHF
j_call: TRBJ2-1; d_call: NA; v_call: TRBV5-1; clone_size: once; cdr3_nt: TGCGCCAGCAGCATCCGGACAGCCGAATACAATGAGCAGTTCTTC; cdr3_aa: CASSIRTAEYNEQFF
j_call: TRBJ1-5; d_call: NA; v_call: TRBV6-5; clone_size: once; cdr3_nt: TGTGCCATCACTCCGCAGGCGTATAGCAATCAGCCCCAGCATTTT; cdr3_aa: CAITPQAYSNQPQHF